One sample yielded the 13 T cell receptor beta chains listed below, sequenced in a study of blood T cell repertoires in COVID-19. The method was immunoSEQ multiplex PCR; TCRdb's version includes in-frame clones alone and lacks a portion of them. The sample records roughly 340,000 clones, more than 70% being singletons. The sequenced material came from peripheral blood. The source is a woman in her seventies with COVID-19, enrolled during active disease.

CDR3 bases: TGTGCCAGCAGCTTAGGTAGTAGGGAGGAGACCCAGTACTTC. Residues: CASSLGSREETQYF. The chain carries TRBV7-3 and TRBJ2-5; a weak D match, TRBD2 (5 bases). CDR1 is SGHTA and CDR2 is FQGTGA in the germline V gene. The CDR3 runs to 14 residues. The V gene lost 2 bases and the J gene lost 5 bases, with 12 bases spanning the gap.

Comment on this clone: The same CDR3 is also encoded by other DNA sequences in this sample. The V gene is TRBV11-2, the J gene TRBJ1-1, with D perhaps TRBD1 (5 bases). The V end lost 1 base, the J end lost 1 base, and 7 bases lay between the germline ends. The CDR3 extends over 14 amino acids. From germline, CDR1 is SGHAT and CDR2 FQNNGV. DNA for the CDR3: TGTGCCAGCAGCTTAGCGGGGGGGAACACTGAAGCTTTCTTT. This gives the protein CASSLAGGNTEAFF. The full variable domain, its missing parts supplied by reference TRBV11-2 and TRBJ1-1, is EAGVAQSPRYKIIEKRQSVAFWCNPISGHATLYWYQQILGQGPKLLIQFQNNGVVDDSQLPKDRFSAERLKGVDSTLKIQPAKLEDSAVYLCASSLAGGNTEAFFGQGTRLTVV.

Details on this clone: The same CDR3 can be traced to other DNA sequences in this sample. The chain uses TRBV6-5 and TRBJ2-7; D ambiguous. The CDR3 spans 14 residues. Trimming removed 0 bases at V and 2 bases at J, with 8 bases between. CDR1 is MNHEY and CDR2 is SVGAGI in the germline V gene. CDR3 loop: CASSYSSTAYEQYF. The CDR3, as DNA: TGTGCCAGCAGTTACTCGAGTACGGCCTACGAGCAGTACTTC.

The genes are TRBV28 and TRBJ2-5; D is perhaps TRBD2 (6 bases). Germline CDR1 reads MDHEN; CDR2 reads SYDVKM. The CDR3 contains 15 residues. With 5 bases removed from V and 1 base from J, the gap between germline ends came to 14 bases. CDR3 residues: CASSVGLLLQETQYF. The CDR3 nucleotides read TGTGCCAGCAGTGTCGGACTACTCCTCCAAGAGACCCAGTACTTC. Looking up the rest from reference TRBV28 and TRBJ2-5 gives the full variable domain: DVKVTQSSRYLVKRTGEKVFLECVQDMDHENMFWYRQDPGLGLRLIYFSYDVKMKEKGDIPEGYSVSREKKERFSLILESASTNQTSMYLCASSVGLLLQETQYFGPGTRLLVL.

This sequence joins TRBV15 and TRBJ1-2; D not resolved. V was clipped by 4 bases and J by 6 bases, with 18 bases between them. Germline V gives CDR1 LNHNV, CDR2 YYDKDF (reference sequence). There are 15 residues in the CDR3. The DNA for the CDR3 is TGTGCCACCAGCATAGGTATCCCCCCGCAGGATGGCTACACCTTC. As protein: CATSIGIPPQDGYTF.

J is TRBJ2-5 and V is TRBV7-7; D may be TRBD2 (6 bases). Per germline, CDR1 SSHAT and CDR2 FNYEAQ (reference sequence). V was cut by 5 bases and J by 2 bases, with 12 bases left in between. The CDR3 is made up of 14 amino acids. CDR3 residues: CASSRPGVQETQYF. CDR3 nucleotide sequence: TGTGCCAGCAGCAGACCGGGGGTACAAGAGACCCAGTACTTC.

The chain recombines TRBV28 with TRBJ1-1; D perhaps matches TRBD1 (5 bases). The V gene's germline CDR1 is MDHEN and CDR2 SYDVKM. V was shortened by 10 bases and J by 4 bases, with 16 bases between the two germline ends. CDR3 length: 13 residues. The CDR3 DNA reads as TGTGCCATCGGGGCGGGGCGTGGCACTGAAGCTTTCTTT. It specifies CAIGAGRGTEAFF. Complete variable domain (other parts from reference TRBV28 and TRBJ1-1): DVKVTQSSRYLVKRTGEKVFLECVQDMDHENMFWYRQDPGLGLRLIYFSYDVKMKEKGDIPEGYSVSREKKERFSLILESASTNQTSMYLCAIGAGRGTEAFFGQGTRLTVV.

The chain is built from TRBV7-2 and TRBJ2-3, with D unresolved. Germline CDR1 reads SGHTA; CDR2 reads FQGNSA. V was clipped by 5 bases and J by 4 bases, with 10 bases between them. This CDR3 is 13 amino acids long. This chain's CDR3 is CASSPGSSDTQYF. Here the CDR3 DNA reads TGTGCCAGCAGCCCCGGTTCGTCAGATACGCAGTATTTT.

The V call is TRBV18, the J call TRBJ2-3; TRBD1 aligns across 9 bases. After removal of 6 bases from V and 3 bases from J, the junction contained 7 bases not matched to a gene. The CDR3 covers 15 residues. From germline, CDR1 is KGHSH and CDR2 LQKENI. In nucleotides, the CDR3 is TGTGCCAGCTCGGAGGGACAGGGTAGGACAGATACGCAGTATTTT. Translating gives CASSEGQGRTDTQYF.

With respect to this clone: This CDR3 is also generated by other DNA sequences in the sample. The chain employs TRBV3-1 (or the pseudogene TRBV3-2) and TRBJ1-2; 8 bases are shared with TRBD1. The V segment lost 3 bases and the J segment 5 bases; nucleotides outside the gene matches: 5. Looked up from germline, CDR1 is LGHDT and CDR2 is YNNKEL (reference sequence). This CDR3 has 14 amino acids. This CDR3 reads CASSQQGAGYGYTF. CDR3 coding DNA: TGTGCCAGCAGCCAGCAGGGGGCTGGATATGGCTACACCTTC.

Only one count was recorded for this clone. J is TRBJ1-2 and V is TRBV27, with TRBD1 matching over 7 bases. Germline V gene lookup returns CDR1 MNHEY and CDR2 SMNVEV (reference sequence). V gave up 5 bases and J gave up 1 base; unmatched junction bases: 7. There are 15 residues in the CDR3. Here the CDR3 DNA reads TGTGCCAGCAGTCCGCAGACAGGGCATAACTATGGCTACACCTTC. It is translated as CASSPQTGHNYGYTF.

The V call is TRBV7-8, the J call TRBJ1-2, with 7 bases fitting TRBD1. Trimming took 4 bases from V and 6 from J; bases not matched to a gene: 14. Germline V gene sequence: CDR1 SGHVS, CDR2 FQNEAQ. The CDR3 spans 16 residues. CDR3 DNA: TGTGCCAGCAGCTCCAGGACCGGGACAGAGAAAAATGGCTACACCTTC. Encoded protein: CASSSRTGTEKNGYTF.

The rearrangement links TRBV10-2 to TRBJ1-1, with D maybe TRBD1 (6 bases). The CDR3 has 13 amino acids. Trimming took off 5 bases at V and 0 bases at J, with 7 bases between the two ends. CDR1 is WSHSY and CDR2 is SAAADI in the germline V gene. In DNA form, the CDR3 reads TGCGCCAGCAGTTGGACAGTGAACACTGAAGCTTTCTTT. This translates into CASSWTVNTEAFF.